The T cell receptor beta chain described here comes from a study of blood T cell repertoires in COVID-19. Study in general: Spain, Italy and the United States supplied samples that represented acute and convalescent COVID-19. Nucleic acid was either cDNA or gDNA, and it came from T cells, B-cell-depleted T cells, or PBMCs.

As handled by the study authors: Estimation of nucleated cell counts relied on the amplification of reference gene primers. Using immunoSEQ multiplex PCR, the repertoire was profiled, and TCRdb retains in-frame clones only, with some absent. V and J calls and clone size follow that table, whereas D and trimming were derived from the DNA. The data contain tens of thousands of clones, 85% to 90% of them seen just once; the ten biggest clones take up 9.5% to 13%. The CDR3 extends over 14 amino acids. The V and J ends lost 3 bases and 4 bases, in that order; junction bases with no gene match: 3. CDR1 and CDR2 (germline): ENHRY, SYGVKD.

This chain joins TRBV10-3 and TRBJ2-7; 10 nucleotides match TRBD1. The sample was peripheral blood. The receptor's source is a man between 65 and 85 years old with active or convalescent COVID-19. The CDR3 spells CAISDDRGRYEQYF. In DNA form, the CDR3 reads TGTGCCATCAGTGATGACAGGGGGCGATACGAGCAGTACTTC.